The 31 T cell receptor beta chains presented below share a single source sample, sequenced in a study of blood T cell repertoires in COVID-19. TCRdb keeps only in-frame clones here, not all; method: immunoSEQ multiplex PCR. Altogether tens of thousands of clones are present, 75% to 85% being singletons, with the ten largest covering roughly 4.8%. The material sequenced was peripheral blood. All receptors derive from an older woman with acute or convalescent COVID-19.

As DNA, the CDR3 is TGTGCCAGCTCACCCGGCAGGCAGTGGCCCCAGCATTTT. Translating it yields CASSPGRQWPQHF. The chain recombines TRBV18 with TRBJ1-5; D not resolved. There are 13 residues in the CDR3. Trimming took 3 bases from V and 9 from J, leaving 12 bases between them. The germline gives CDR1 KGHSH, CDR2 LQKENI. Full variable domain (remainder filled in from reference TRBV18 and TRBJ1-5): NAGVMQNPRHLVRRRGQEARLRCSPMKGHSHVYWYRQLPEEGLKFMVYLQKENIIDESGMPKERFSAEFPKEGPSILRIQQVVRGDSAAYFCASSPGRQWPQHFGDGTRLSIL.

The chain is built from TRBV7-2 and TRBJ2-7; 7 nucleotides match TRBD1. The CDR3 is made up of 20 amino acids. Unmatched junction bases numbered 20, after V lost 0 bases and J lost 3 bases. Germline CDR1 reads SGHTA; CDR2 reads FQGNSA. In DNA, the CDR3 is TGTGCCAGCAGCTTAGCCCAGATGGACAGGCCTAATACTCCGAGCTACGAGCAGTACTTC. It yields the protein CASSLAQMDRPNTPSYEQYF. The variable domain in full, with the rest retrieved from reference TRBV7-2 and TRBJ2-7, is GAGVSQSPSNKVTEKGKDVELRCDPISGHTALYWYRQSLGQGLEFLIYFQGNSAPDKSGLPSDRFSAERTGGSVSTLTIQRTQQEDSAVYLCASSLAQMDRPNTPSYEQYFGPGTRLTVT.

This clone was detected a few times. V and J are TRBV2 and TRBJ2-7; possible D gene TRBD2, 6 bases. V lost 1 base to trimming and J lost 3 bases, with 7 bases between them. CDR1 is SNHLY and CDR2 is FYNNEI in the germline V gene. There are 13 residues in the CDR3. The CDR3 here is CASSEEAGYEQYF. CDR3 coding DNA: TGTGCCAGCAGTGAAGAAGCGGGCTACGAGCAGTACTTC.

V gene TRBV7-2 combines with J gene TRBJ2-2; no reliable D call. Germline lookup yields CDR1 SGHTA and CDR2 FQGNSA. The CDR3 loop spans 14 amino acids. Deletions cut 1 base from V and 1 base from J, with 4 bases between. CDR3 in amino acids: CASSLDGNTGELFF. CDR3 nucleotide sequence: TGTGCCAGCAGCTTAGACGGGAACACCGGGGAGCTGTTTTTT.

This chain links TRBV19 with TRBJ2-6; 7 bases match TRBD1. Germline-derived CDR1 and CDR2 are LNHDA and SQIVND (reference sequence). This CDR3 is 16 amino acids long. V lost 5 bases to trimming and J lost 3 bases; unmatched junction nucleotides: 7. The CDR3: CASSDVQGSGANVLTF. CDR3 DNA sequence: TGTGCCAGTAGTGACGTACAGGGGAGTGGGGCCAACGTCCTGACTTTC.

The V and J genes are TRBV6-1 and TRBJ1-2, with 10 bases aligning to TRBD1. Germline V CDR1 and CDR2: MNHNS, SASEGT. The CDR3 runs to 17 residues. V gave up 4 bases and J gave up 6 bases; unmatched junction bases: 14. The CDR3 here is CASSGDRGRKFPNGYTF. The CDR3 DNA sequence: TGTGCCAGCAGTGGGGACAGGGGAAGGAAATTTCCGAATGGCTACACCTTC.

V and J are TRBV19 and TRBJ2-7, with 11 positions matching TRBD2. Trimming took 2 bases from V and 6 from J; bases not matched to a gene: 3. Germline CDR1 is LNHDA and CDR2 is SQIVND (reference sequence). CDR3 length: 14 residues. CDR3 bases: TGTGCCAGTAGTATAACTAGCGGGAGCGGCGAGCAGTACTTC. Protein sequence: CASSITSGSGEQYF.

V gene TRBV27 combines with J gene TRBJ2-1, with D maybe TRBD1 (6 bases). Germline lookup yields CDR1 MNHEY and CDR2 SMNVEV (reference sequence). V shed 5 bases and J shed 0 bases, with 11 bases lying between them. This CDR3 spans 15 amino acids. This CDR3 is CASSPGQISYNEQFF. DNA of the CDR3: TGTGCCAGCAGTCCCGGACAGATCTCCTACAATGAGCAGTTCTTC.

V gene TRBV19 combines with J gene TRBJ1-3; TRBD1 aligns across 7 bases. In germline, CDR1 is LNHDA, CDR2 SQIVND (reference sequence). The CDR3 covers 14 residues. V lost 6 bases to trimming and J lost 0 bases; unmatched junction nucleotides: 2. The CDR3 DNA sequence: TGTGCCAGTAGAAACAGGGGCTCTGGAAACACCATATATTTT. This sequence encodes CASRNRGSGNTIYF.

The chain joins TRBV12-3 or TRBV12-4 to TRBJ1-1, with D perhaps matching TRBD1 (6 bases). The CDR3 has 13 amino acids. V gave up 7 bases and J gave up 0 bases, with 9 bases separating them. The DNA of the CDR3 is TGTGCCAGCACCAGGGACATGAACACTGAAGCTTTCTTT. This translates into CASTRDMNTEAFF.

The rearrangement links TRBV14 to TRBJ2-1, with 8 bases identical to TRBD2. The CDR3 loop spans 16 amino acids. Germline V gene lookup returns CDR1 SGHDN and CDR2 FVKESK. J lost 3 bases, V lost 2 bases, and 6 bases had no gene match. This chain's CDR3 is CASSQIRSGDYNEQFF. The CDR3 nucleotides are TGTGCCAGCAGCCAAATACGTAGCGGGGACTACAATGAGCAGTTCTTC.

This clone was seen only once. CDR3 residues: CASSPPSGGQNTQYF. In DNA form, the CDR3 reads TGTGCCAGCAGCCCACCCAGTGGGGGACAGAATACGCAGTATTTT. The rearrangement uses TRBV7-2 and TRBJ2-3, with 7 bases fitting TRBD1. The CDR3 sequence is 15 residues long. V trimming: 5 bases; J trimming: 7 bases; junction bases outside the gene matches: 12. CDR1 is SGHTA and CDR2 is FQGNSA in the germline V gene.

The chain employs TRBV11-3 and TRBJ2-5; D gene ambiguous. Per the germline V gene, CDR1 is SGHNT and CDR2 is YENEEA. Between the trimmed V and J ends, which lost 5 bases and 0 bases, there was a span of 10 bases. The CDR3 is 14 amino acids. The CDR3 nucleotides read TGTGCCAGCAGCCTTACAACAAACCAAGAGACCCAGTACTTC. Translated: CASSLTTNQETQYF.

The chain links TRBV7-9 to TRBJ2-7, with 7 bases lining up with TRBD2. This CDR3 is 15 amino acids long. V was pared by 3 bases and J by 3 bases, with 8 bases of the junction left unmatched. Germline V lookup: CDR1 SEHNR, CDR2 FQNEAQ (reference sequence). The CDR3 sequence: CASSFGGVRDYEQYF. The CDR3, as DNA: TGTGCCAGCAGCTTTGGGGGGGTGCGGGACTACGAGCAGTACTTC.

This clone was detected only once. The V and J genes are TRBV7-9 and TRBJ2-7, with a weak D call TRBD1 (6 bases). Deletions cut 2 bases from V and 3 bases from J, with 8 bases between. This CDR3 contains 13 residues. CDR1 is SEHNR, CDR2 FQNEAQ, per germline (reference sequence). The CDR3 sequence: CASSLIGGYEQYF. In DNA, the CDR3 is TGTGCCAGCAGCTTAATAGGGGGCTACGAGCAGTACTTC.

This CDR3 reads CASSPPSSSYNEQFF. As DNA, the CDR3 is TGTGCCAGCTCACCCCCCTCTAGCTCCTACAATGAGCAGTTCTTC. The rearrangement links TRBV18 to TRBJ2-1; D is uncertain. The CDR3 sequence is 15 residues long. V dropped 3 bases and J dropped 0 bases, with 9 bases sitting between them. Germline V gene sequence: CDR1 KGHSH, CDR2 LQKENI.

This chain uses TRBV21-1 with TRBJ1-5. TRBV21-1 is noted as a pseudogene. CDR3 length equals 18 residues. CDR3 coding DNA: TGTGCCAGCAGCAAAGGGGTACGGGATAACCATAGCAATCAGCCCCAGCATTTT. Translating it yields CASSKGVRDNHSNQPQHF.

This chain links TRBV6-4 with TRBJ2-2; 9 bases line up with TRBD2. This CDR3 contains 14 residues. Germline V lookup: CDR1 MRHNA, CDR2 SNTAGT. The J segment lost 1 base and the V segment lost 6 bases, leaving 0 bases of the junction unmatched. DNA of the CDR3: TGTGCCAGCAGGACTAGCGGGAACACCGGGGAGCTGTTTTTT. Translation gives CASRTSGNTGELFF.

A few counts support this clone. The chain is built from TRBV7-3 and TRBJ2-2; 9 bases are a match to TRBD2. Germline loops: CDR1 SGHTA, CDR2 FQGTGA. V gave up 4 bases and J gave up 4 bases; unmatched junction bases: 4. The CDR3 sequence is 15 residues long. The CDR3 protein is CASSSPAGGTGELFF. The CDR3 DNA sequence: TGTGCCAGCAGCTCCCCAGCGGGGGGCACCGGGGAGCTGTTTTTT. The full variable domain, with the rest looked up from reference TRBV7-3 and TRBJ2-2, is GAGVSQTPSNKVTEKGKYVELRCDPISGHTALYWYRQSLGQGPEFLIYFQGTGAADDSGLPNDRFFAVRPEGSVSTLKIQRTERGDSAVYLCASSSPAGGTGELFFGEGSRLTVL.

The rearrangement links TRBV19 to TRBJ2-2, with 9 bases aligning to TRBD2. Trimming cost V 6 bases and J 4 bases; bases outside gene matches: 9. In germline, CDR1 is LNHDA, CDR2 SQIVND (reference sequence). The CDR3 has 16 residues. The chain's CDR3 is CASRVWREGGTGELFF. In nucleotides, the CDR3 is TGTGCCAGTAGAGTCTGGCGGGAGGGCGGCACCGGGGAGCTGTTTTTT.

This rearrangement joins TRBV5-6 to TRBJ1-5, with D possibly being TRBD1 (5 bases). V was trimmed by 4 bases and J by 0 bases, leaving 11 bases between them. There are 15 residues in the CDR3. CDR1 and CDR2 from the germline V gene are SGHDT and YYEEEE. DNA for the CDR3: TGTGCCAGCAGCAGGGGTTGGGGTAGCAATCAGCCCCAGCATTTT. Its protein product is CASSRGWGSNQPQHF. Based on the CDR3 plus reference TRBV5-6 and TRBJ1-5, the full variable domain is DAGVTQSPTHLIKTRGQQVTLRCSPKSGHDTVSWYQQALGQGPQFIFQYYEEEERQRGNFPDRFSGHQFPNYSSELNVNALLLGDSALYLCASSRGWGSNQPQHFGDGTRLSIL.

The V gene is TRBV3-1 (or the pseudogene TRBV3-2), the J gene TRBJ2-1, with a weak D call TRBD1 (5 bases). Trimming took off 2 bases at V and 4 bases at J, with 15 bases between the two ends. The CDR3 totals 16 residues. The V gene's germline CDR1 is LGHDT and CDR2 YNNKEL (reference sequence). Here the CDR3 DNA reads TGTGCCAGCAGCCAACCAAGGGGCGGATCATACAATGAGCAGTTCTTC. Protein sequence: CASSQPRGGSYNEQFF.

This chain connects TRBV18 to TRBJ1-5; TRBD1 aligns across 8 bases. J was trimmed by 0 bases and V by 6 bases; bases with no gene match: 7. This CDR3 is 16 amino acids long. The germline gives CDR1 KGHSH, CDR2 LQKENI. The CDR3 here is CASSRQGRHSNQPQHF. In DNA form, the CDR3 reads TGTGCCAGCTCTCGACAGGGGCGTCATAGCAATCAGCCCCAGCATTTT.

The genes are TRBV6-4 and TRBJ1-2; 7 bases are shared with TRBD1. Looked up from germline, CDR1 is MRHNA and CDR2 is SNTAGT. The CDR3 covers 14 residues. V was pared by 5 bases and J by 6 bases, with 9 bases of the junction left unmatched. The DNA for the CDR3 is TGTGCCAGCAGTCCCTCCCGGGACAGTAATGGCTACACCTTC. This sequence encodes CASSPSRDSNGYTF.

V and J are TRBV9 and TRBJ2-6; 7 bases fit TRBD2. Per germline, CDR1 SGDLS and CDR2 YYNGEE. V dropped 2 bases and J dropped 2; count of bases not matched to a gene: 1. The CDR3 is 15 amino acids. The CDR3 sequence: CASSVGGAGANVLTF. As DNA, the CDR3 is TGTGCCAGCAGCGTGGGAGGGGCTGGGGCCAACGTCCTGACTTTC. The whole variable domain, remainder taken from reference TRBV9 and TRBJ2-6, is DSGVTQTPKHLITATGQRVTLRCSPRSGDLSVYWYQQSLDQGLQFLIQYYNGEERAKGNILERFSAQQFPDLHSELNLSSLELGDSALYFCASSVGGAGANVLTFGAGSRLTVL.

This chain uses TRBV29-1 with TRBJ1-5; 9 nucleotides align to TRBD1. Looked up from germline, CDR1 is SQVTM and CDR2 is ANQGSEA. This CDR3 comprises 14 residues. V shed 2 bases and J 7 bases; nucleotides not matched to a gene: 6. The CDR3 DNA is TGCAGCGTTGAAAGGGGGACAGGGCCACAGCCCCAGCATTTT. Its translation: CSVERGTGPQPQHF.

This chain uses TRBV3-1 (or the pseudogene TRBV3-2) with TRBJ2-3; no clear D. The CDR3 has 14 amino acids. Germline CDR1 LGHDT, CDR2 YNNKEL (reference sequence). V gave up 1 base and J gave up 2 bases, with 7 bases separating them. The CDR3 region has the DNA TGTGCCAGCAGCCAAGGGGCATTCACAGATACGCAGTATTTT. Translated, it gives CASSQGAFTDTQYF.

V usage is TRBV19 and J usage is TRBJ1-5; a possible D gene is TRBD1 (5 bases). The CDR3 runs 14 residues. Germline V gene data show CDR1 as LNHDA and CDR2 as SQIVND (reference sequence). The ends were cut back, 8 bases at V and 6 bases at J, with 17 bases in the middle. This CDR3 reads CASAGTGGSQPQHF. The CDR3 DNA reads TGTGCCAGTGCAGGAACGGGGGGGAGTCAGCCCCAGCATTTT.

The rearrangement uses TRBV6-5 and TRBJ2-7; no definite D call. Per the germline V gene, CDR1 is MNHEY and CDR2 is SVGAGI. This CDR3 is 13 amino acids long. Trimming cost V 2 bases and J 3 bases, with 8 bases left between them. CDR3 in amino acids: CASSYKRDYEQYF. CDR3 DNA sequence: TGTGCCAGCAGTTACAAGCGAGACTACGAGCAGTACTTC.

CDR3: CASSPGQGNQPQHF. CDR3 DNA: TGTGCCAGCAGCCCTGGACAGGGTAATCAGCCCCAGCATTTT. This chain connects TRBV3-1 (or the pseudogene TRBV3-2) to TRBJ1-5, with 8 bases aligning to TRBD1. The germline CDR1 and CDR2 sequences are LGHDT and YNNKEL (reference sequence). The CDR3 extends over 14 amino acids. V dropped 4 bases and J dropped 4; count of bases not matched to a gene: 3.

The J gene is TRBJ2-1, the V gene TRBV6-5; 9 nucleotides match TRBD2. The ends lost 6 bases at V and 8 bases at J; junction bases unmatched: 8. The CDR3 has 14 residues. The germline gives CDR1 MNHEY, CDR2 SVGAGI. This CDR3 reads CASRWVAGDHEQFF. Written as DNA, the CDR3 is TGTGCCAGCAGGTGGGTAGCGGGAGACCATGAGCAGTTCTTC.